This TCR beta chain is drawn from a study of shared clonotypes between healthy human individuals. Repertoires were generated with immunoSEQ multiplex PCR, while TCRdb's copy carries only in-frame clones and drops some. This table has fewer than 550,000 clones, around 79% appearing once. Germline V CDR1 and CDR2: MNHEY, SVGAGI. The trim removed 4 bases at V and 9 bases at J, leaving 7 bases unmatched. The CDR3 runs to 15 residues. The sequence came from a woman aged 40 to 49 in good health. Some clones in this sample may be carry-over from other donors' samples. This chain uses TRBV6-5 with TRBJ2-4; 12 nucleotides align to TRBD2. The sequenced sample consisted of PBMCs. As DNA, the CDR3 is TGTGCCAGCAGTTCTCGACTAGCGGGAGCCACCATTCAGTACTTC. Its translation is CASSSRLAGATIQYF.